Shown below are 6 T cell receptor beta chains from a single sample sequenced in a study of T cell repertoires in cytomegalovirus infection. These TCRs are of unknown antigen specificity. TCRdb re-called the reads through MiXCR, storing one row per CDR3 protein. The sample has about 55,000 distinct CDR3 sequences, around 18% seen once. The sample consisted of CD8+ T cells from cultured PBMCs, taken from culture after CMV antigen stimulation. Source of these receptors: a human donor in good health (CMV status not recorded). Some clones in this sample may be carry-over from other donors' samples.

This clonotype came up many times. The rearrangement joins TRBV7-9 to TRBJ2-7, with 10 bases fitting TRBD1. The germline CDR1 and CDR2 sequences are SEHNR and FQNEAQ (reference sequence). CDR3 length: 19 amino acids. After removal of 6 bases from V and 3 bases from J, the junction contained 20 bases not matched to a gene. The CDR3: CASSSGWGTDRGRFYEQYF. CDR3 nucleotide sequence: TGTGCCAGCAGTTCTGGGTGGGGCACCGACAGGGGGCGTTTCTACGAGCAGTACTTC.

The chain joins TRBV7-2 to TRBJ2-7; D is unresolved. This CDR3 has 12 amino acids. CDR1 and CDR2 from the germline V gene are SGHTA and FQGNSA. V was cut by 1 base and J by 2 bases, with 3 bases left in between. The CDR3 loop is CASSLGAYEQYF. As DNA, the CDR3 is TGTGCCAGCAGCTTAGGAGCCTACGAGCAGTACTTC. The complete variable domain, with remaining parts taken from reference TRBV7-2 and TRBJ2-7, reads GAGVSQSPSNKVTEKGKDVELRCDPISGHTALYWYRQSLGQGLEFLIYFQGNSAPDKSGLPSDRFSAERTGGSVSTLTIQRTQQEDSAVYLCASSLGAYEQYFGPGTRLTVT.

The chain uses TRBV14 and TRBJ2-5; D uncertain. V shed 3 bases and J shed 3 bases, with 11 bases lying between them. This CDR3 region has 14 residues. The germline V gene encodes CDR1 SGHDN and CDR2 FVKESK. The DNA of the CDR3 is TGTGCCAGCAGCCAGTACGGCAGAGAAGAGACCCAGTACTTC. Translated: CASSQYGREETQYF. Filled out from reference TRBV14 and TRBJ2-5, the complete variable domain reads EAGVTQFPSHSVIEKGQTVTLRCDPISGHDNLYWYRRVMGKEIKFLLHFVKESKQDESGMPNNRFLAERTGGTYSTLKVQPAELEDSGVYFCASSQYGREETQYFGPGTRLLVL.

This clonotype was detected ten times or more. J is TRBJ1-5 and V is TRBV6-2 or TRBV6-3; no clear D gene. This CDR3 has 15 amino acids. V lost 2 bases, J lost 5 bases, and 13 bases lay in between. Germline values: CDR1 MNHEY, CDR2 SVGEGT. The CDR3 nucleotides read TGTGCCAGCAGTTACCTGGGAAGGGTCGATCAGCCCCAGCATTTT. As protein: CASSYLGRVDQPQHF.

This clonotype was recorded a few times. This chain links TRBV7-3 with TRBJ2-1; tentatively, D is TRBD1 or TRBD2 (5 bases each). V gave up 5 bases and J gave up 7 bases, with 12 bases separating them. The CDR3 has 13 amino acids. CDR1 and CDR2 (germline): SGHTA, FQGTGA. Written as DNA, the CDR3 is TGTGCCAGCAGCCGAGGGACCGGGAATGAGCAGTTCTTC. Amino acids: CASSRGTGNEQFF.

The rearrangement joins TRBV6-2 or TRBV6-3 to TRBJ1-1; D is possibly TRBD1 (5 bases). CDR1 and CDR2 from the germline V gene are MNHEY and SVGEGT. This CDR3 contains 14 residues. Trimming stripped 0 bases from V and 4 bases from J, with 9 bases between. In DNA form, the CDR3 reads TGTGCCAGCAGTTACTCGATGGGGGGCACTGAAGCTTTCTTT. The encoded protein is CASSYSMGGTEAFF.